These 19 T cell receptor beta chains were all obtained from the same sample, sequenced in a study of blood T cell repertoires in COVID-19. Measured with immunoSEQ multiplex PCR; TCRdb has only the in-frame clones, and not every one. Altogether some 150,000 clones are present, around 86% being singletons, with the ten largest covering around 3.5%. The sample comprised peripheral blood. These receptors came from a man aged 70 or older with acute or convalescent COVID-19.

V gene TRBV4-1 combines with J gene TRBJ2-2; a possible D gene is TRBD1 (6 bases). Germline CDR1 and CDR2: MGHRA and YSYEKL. Trimming removed 0 bases at V and 0 bases at J, with 11 bases between. CDR3 size: 17 residues. In DNA, the CDR3 is TGCGCCAGCAGCCAAGAGAGGGGGAGAACGAACACCGGGGAGCTGTTTTTT. It is translated as CASSQERGRTNTGELFF.

V gene TRBV5-1 combines with J gene TRBJ2-1, with 8 bases lining up with TRBD2. J lost 6 bases, V lost 2 bases, and 10 bases had no gene match. The CDR3 runs to 16 residues. CDR1 SGHRS and CDR2 YFSETQ come from the germline V gene. CDR3 nucleotide sequence: TGCGCCAGCAGCTTTTATACTAGCGGAGGGGGCAATGAGCAGTTCTTC. As protein: CASSFYTSGGGNEQFF.

The chain uses TRBV28 and TRBJ1-4; tentatively, D is TRBD1 (5 bases). The V end lost 5 bases, the J end lost 6 bases, and 16 bases lay between the germline ends. This CDR3 is built from 15 residues. CDR1 is MDHEN, CDR2 SYDVKM, per germline. The CDR3 DNA reads as TGTGCCAGCAGTGGGGGGGGGTACAAGTATGAAAAACTGTTTTTT. It codes for CASSGGGYKYEKLFF.

Only a few counts were recorded for this clone. The chain uses TRBV6-5 and TRBJ1-5; 9 bases align to TRBD1. There are 13 residues in the CDR3. The germline V gene encodes CDR1 MNHEY and CDR2 SVGAGI. Germline trimming cut 6 bases from V and 10 bases from J; bases unmatched to any gene: 7. In DNA form, the CDR3 reads TGTGCCAGCAGGGGACAGGGTCCAAATCCCCAGCATTTT. Translation gives CASRGQGPNPQHF.

This chain joins TRBV19 and TRBJ2-1; TRBD2 aligns across 11 bases. This CDR3 comprises 15 residues. The germline V gene encodes CDR1 LNHDA and CDR2 SQIVND (reference sequence). V was clipped by 4 bases and J by 5 bases; unmatched bases: 4. Here the CDR3 reads CASSTSSGGNNEQFF. As DNA, the CDR3 is TGTGCCAGTAGTACTTCTAGCGGGGGGAACAATGAGCAGTTCTTC.

This chain connects TRBV4-2 to TRBJ2-1; TRBD2 is a possible D gene (5 bases). Trimming pared 0 bases from V and 0 bases from J, leaving 9 bases between. CDR3 length: 16 residues. Per germline, CDR1 LGHNA and CDR2 YNFKEQ. The CDR3 loop is CASSQDQAVSYNEQFF. CDR3 nucleotide sequence: TGTGCCAGCAGCCAAGATCAAGCGGTCTCCTACAATGAGCAGTTCTTC.

The gene calls are TRBV30 and TRBJ1-1, with TRBD1 as a possible D gene (5 bases). Germline values: CDR1 GTSNPN, CDR2 SVGIG (reference sequence). V dropped 0 bases and J dropped 2 bases, with 7 bases sitting between them. The CDR3 spans 13 residues. The CDR3, as DNA: TGTGCCTGGAGTGTGGGGGGAAACACTGAAGCTTTCTTT. Its translation is CAWSVGGNTEAFF. Complete variable domain (other parts from reference TRBV30 and TRBJ1-1): SQTIHQWPATLVQPVGSPLSLECTVEGTSNPNLYWYRQAAGRGLQLLFYSVGIGQISSEVPQNLSASRPQDRQFILSSKKLLLSDSGFYLCAWSVGGNTEAFFGQGTRLTVV.

This sequence joins TRBV12-3 or TRBV12-4 and TRBJ1-2; D gene ambiguous. Deletions cut 3 bases from V and 7 bases from J, with 12 bases between. CDR3 length: 13 residues. The CDR3 region is CASSFYSGSGYTF. The CDR3 DNA reads TGTGCCAGCAGTTTCTACAGTGGCTCTGGCTACACCTTC.

Only one count was recorded for this clone. The chain is built from TRBV3-1 (or the pseudogene TRBV3-2) and TRBJ2-1; D possibly corresponds to TRBD2 (5 bases). There are 15 residues in the CDR3. V was trimmed by 3 bases and J by 2 bases, leaving 11 bases between them. The germline CDR1 and CDR2 sequences are LGHDT and YNNKEL (reference sequence). Written as DNA, the CDR3 is TGTGCCAGCAGCCAGGACTCTGCGGCCTACAATGAGCAGTTCTTC. Translating gives CASSQDSAAYNEQFF.

This chain uses TRBV4-3 with TRBJ2-3; 10 bases fit TRBD2. The CDR3 spans 18 residues. With 1 base clipped from V and 5 bases from J, the junction kept 12 bases outside the gene matches. The germline V gene has CDR1 LGHNA and CDR2 YSLEER. CDR3 sequence reads: CASSQGPVAGGRLDTQYF. The CDR3, as DNA: TGCGCCAGCAGCCAAGGTCCTGTAGCGGGGGGCCGTTTAGATACGCAGTATTTT.

The chain carries TRBV7-6 and TRBJ1-2, with unresolved D. The CDR3 has 15 residues. In germline, CDR1 is SGHVS, CDR2 FNYEAQ. V shed 8 bases and J shed 1 base, with 17 bases lying between them. The CDR3 bases are TGTGCCAGCGGTACGCAGACAACCCTTAACTATGGCTACACCTTC. Its protein product is CASGTQTTLNYGYTF. The full variable domain, rest sourced from reference TRBV7-6 and TRBJ1-2, is GAGVSQSPRYKVTKRGQDVALRCDPISGHVSLYWYRQALGQGPEFLTYFNYEAQQDKSGLPNDRFSAERPEGSISTLTIQRTEQRDSAMYRCASGTQTTLNYGYTFGSGTRLTVV.

The count of this clone is one. The chain uses TRBV10-1 and TRBJ1-2; D is ambiguous. From germline, CDR1 is WNHNN and CDR2 SYGVQD (reference sequence). The V end was cut by 2 bases, the J end by 8 bases, with 12 bases between. The CDR3 extends over 13 amino acids. The CDR3 sequence is CASSESGGQGYTF. DNA of the CDR3: TGCGCCAGCAGTGAGAGTGGCGGCCAGGGCTACACCTTC.

The rearrangement links TRBV5-4 to TRBJ2-7, with TRBD2 matching 12 bases. The V gene's germline CDR1 is SGHNT and CDR2 YYREEE (reference sequence). V gave up 3 bases and J gave up 2 bases; unmatched junction bases: 6. The CDR3 covers 16 residues. Here the CDR3 DNA reads TGTGCCAGCAGCTCCCGGACTAGCGGGGTTACCTACGAGCAGTACTTC. Amino acid sequence: CASSSRTSGVTYEQYF. Using reference TRBV5-4 and TRBJ2-7 for the parts outside the CDR3, the full variable domain is ETGVTQSPTHLIKTRGQQVTLRCSSQSGHNTVSWYQQALGQGPQFIFQYYREEENGRGNFPPRFSGLQFPNYSSELNVNALELDDSALYLCASSSRTSGVTYEQYFGPGTRLTVT.

The chain is built from TRBV7-9 and TRBJ2-2, with a tentative D call TRBD2 (6 bases). V lost 3 bases and J 0 bases, leaving 11 bases between the germline ends. There are 16 residues in the CDR3. Germline CDR1 SEHNR, CDR2 FQNEAQ (reference sequence). This chain's CDR3 is CASSLSRTTNTGELFF. The CDR3 coding sequence is TGTGCCAGCAGCTTGTCTAGGACTACGAACACCGGGGAGCTGTTTTTT.

This CDR3 is CASSFGQGARNIQYF. The CDR3 DNA reads TGCGCCAGCAGCTTTGGACAGGGGGCAAGGAACATTCAGTACTTC. This sequence joins TRBV5-1 and TRBJ2-4; TRBD1 matches 11 bases. Germline CDR1 is SGHRS and CDR2 is YFSETQ. The CDR3 loop spans 15 amino acids. V was clipped by 2 bases and J by 7 bases; unmatched bases: 5.

The chain combines TRBV11-2 with TRBJ1-1; TRBD1 matches at 7 bases. Trimming removed 7 bases from V and 3 bases from J; junction bases left unmatched: 8. The CDR3 is made up of 14 amino acids. Germline loops: CDR1 SGHAT, CDR2 FQNNGV. DNA of the CDR3: TGTGCCAGCAACTCCAGGGGGTTGGACACTGAAGCTTTCTTT. Translating it yields CASNSRGLDTEAFF.

V and J are TRBV30 and TRBJ1-1, with 8 bases matching TRBD1. This CDR3 is built from 15 residues. Unmatched junction bases numbered 12, after V lost 4 bases and J lost 5 bases. Germline lookup yields CDR1 GTSNPN and CDR2 SVGIG (reference sequence). CDR3 coding DNA: TGTGCCTGGATGGTAGCAGGGGGCGCGGGGACTGAAGCTTTCTTT. The encoded protein is CAWMVAGGAGTEAFF.

The V gene is TRBV5-4, the J gene TRBJ1-1; D not certain. Trimming pared 1 base from V and 0 bases from J, leaving 10 bases between. CDR1 is SGHNT, CDR2 YYREEE, per germline (reference sequence). The CDR3 loop spans 15 amino acids. The chain's CDR3 is CASSLRSSMNTEAFF. CDR3 in DNA: TGTGCCAGCAGCTTGAGGAGCAGCATGAACACTGAAGCTTTCTTT.

The chain combines TRBV5-1 with TRBJ2-7, with 8 bases aligning to TRBD1. Germline trimming cut 3 bases from V and 5 bases from J; bases unmatched to any gene: 13. Germline loops: CDR1 SGHRS, CDR2 YFSETQ. This CDR3 spans 16 amino acids. The DNA of the CDR3 is TGCGCCAGCAGCTCAACCCCTAATGGACAGGGCCACGAGCAGTACTTC. Its protein is CASSSTPNGQGHEQYF.